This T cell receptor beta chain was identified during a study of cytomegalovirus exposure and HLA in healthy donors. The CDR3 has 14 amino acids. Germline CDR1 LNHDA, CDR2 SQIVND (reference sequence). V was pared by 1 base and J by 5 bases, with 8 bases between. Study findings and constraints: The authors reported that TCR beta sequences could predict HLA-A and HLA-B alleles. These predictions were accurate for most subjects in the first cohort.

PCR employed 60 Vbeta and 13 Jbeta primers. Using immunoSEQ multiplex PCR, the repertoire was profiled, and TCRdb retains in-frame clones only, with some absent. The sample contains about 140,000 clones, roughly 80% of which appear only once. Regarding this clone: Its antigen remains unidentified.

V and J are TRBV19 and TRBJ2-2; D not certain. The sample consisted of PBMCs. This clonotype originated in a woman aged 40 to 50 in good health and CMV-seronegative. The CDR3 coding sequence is TGTGCCAGTAGTATAGTCGGGTTAACCGGGGAGCTGTTTTTT. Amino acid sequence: CASSIVGLTGELFF.